The 5 T cell receptor beta chains below all came from one sample that was sequenced in a study of beta chain features in type 1 diabetes. Their cognate antigens are unknown. Of the isolated RNA, all was reverse transcribed, and so the sequenced material was expressed TCRB transcripts. Sequencing used immunoSEQ multiplex PCR; TCRdb keeps in-frame clones, though not all of them. The sample has 150,000 or so clones, over 55% seen once; the top ten hold approximately 0.09%. Regarding the study as a whole: In every one of the four CD4+ subsets, TCRB CDR3s were moderately but significantly shorter in Type 1 diabetes patients.

The sequencing sample was made of naive CD4+ T cells from blood. These receptors all come from a young man with type 1 diabetes.

This clone was observed a handful of times. J is TRBJ2-1 and V is TRBV29-1, with a possible D match to TRBD1 (6 bases). The germline V and J ends were trimmed by 5 bases and 4 bases, with 18 bases remaining between them. The CDR3 has 15 residues. Germline V lookup: CDR1 SQVTM, CDR2 ANQGSEA. CDR3 region: CSVNHGQTLYNEQFF. CDR3 coding DNA: TGCAGCGTTAATCACGGACAGACTTTATACAATGAGCAGTTCTTC.

The rearrangement uses TRBV28 and TRBJ1-2; 9 positions match TRBD1. The CDR3 is made up of 14 amino acids. V dropped 7 bases and J dropped 4; count of bases not matched to a gene: 7. In germline, CDR1 is MDHEN, CDR2 SYDVKM. The CDR3 reads CASNSGTGIYGYTF. In nucleotides, the CDR3 is TGTGCCAGCAATTCCGGGACAGGGATCTATGGCTACACCTTC.

This clone was seen a handful of times. The chain combines TRBV5-6 with TRBJ1-5, with D tentatively TRBD1 (6 bases). V lost 0 bases to trimming and J lost 6 bases, with 10 bases between them. Germline V lookup: CDR1 SGHDT, CDR2 YYEEEE. The CDR3 spans 14 residues. CDR3 sequence reads: CASSLGRGVQPQHF. CDR3 nucleotides: TGTGCCAGCAGCTTGGGTAGGGGGGTTCAGCCCCAGCATTTT.

J is TRBJ2-3 and V is TRBV9, with D possibly being TRBD1 (5 bases). The V gene's germline CDR1 is SGDLS and CDR2 YYNGEE. CDR3 length equals 14 residues. Trimming cost V 4 bases and J 4 bases, with 13 bases left between them. CDR3 region: CASSIGQGPDTQYF. CDR3 DNA: TGTGCCAGCAGCATAGGGCAGGGCCCAGATACGCAGTATTTT.

This clone turned up a few times. The J gene is TRBJ2-3, the V gene TRBV15; 7 positions agree with TRBD1. Trimming took 0 bases from V and 2 from J; bases not matched to a gene: 5. The CDR3 covers 16 residues. Per the germline V gene, CDR1 is LNHNV and CDR2 is YYDKDF (reference sequence). The CDR3 sequence: CATSREATGNTDTQYF. The CDR3 coding sequence is TGTGCCACCAGCAGAGAGGCGACAGGGAACACAGATACGCAGTATTTT.